The T cell receptor beta chain described here comes from a study of blood T cell dynamics during melanoma immunotherapy. This CDR3 spans 17 amino acids. Time point indicated: week 3, after first cycle of checkpoint inhibitor. Using immunoSEQ multiplex PCR, the repertoire was profiled, and TCRdb retains in-frame clones only, with some absent. The table has 10,000 to 12,000 clones, approximately 88% seen once; the top ten hold approximately 15%. The J gene is TRBJ1-6, the V gene TRBV21-1. TRBV21-1 is reported as a pseudogene. The receptor was isolated from a human donor with melanoma. The source material was blood, sampled from a patient treated with checkpoint blockade. This CDR3 is CASSTGRTESLNSPLHF. The DNA of the CDR3 is TGTGCCAGCAGCACCGGAAGGACCGAGTCCCTTAATTCACCCCTCCACTTT.